A selection of T cell receptor beta chains follows, all from one sample in a study of T cell responses to AZD1222 COVID-19 vaccine. Data came from immunoSEQ multiplex PCR; TCRdb stores just in-frame clones and leaves some out. The sample carries around 130,000 clones, around 90% recorded once. Specimen: peripheral blood, collected 28 days after the second AZD1222 dose. The receptors shown here come from an adult who received the AZD1222 COVID-19 vaccine. The CDR3 runs from the conserved cysteine through the conserved F or W. The D gene is left open where the match is weak. The listing skips clone size in some rows; elsewhere it reads once, few, many or a size class.

j_call v_call clone_size d_call cdr3_nt cdr3_aa
TRBJ1-2 TRBV7-8 - - TGTGCCAGCAGCTTAGAGCGGCAGGCAGATGGCTACACCTTC CASSLERQADGYTF
TRBJ2-1 TRBV24-1 - - TGTGCCACCAGTGGCGGTTACAATGAGCAGTTCTTC CATSGGYNEQFF
TRBJ1-3 TRBV6-5 - - TGTGCCAGCAGGGGGGGAAACACCATATATTTT CASRGGNTIYF
TRBJ2-3 TRBV28 - TRBD2 TGTGCCAGCAGTTTGTTCTCTAGCGGAGATACGCAGTATTTT CASSLFSSGDTQYF
TRBJ1-1 TRBV3-1/TRBV3-2 few - TGTGCCAGCACCCCTCGCGGGGCCTCCACTGAAGCTTTCTTT CASTPRGASTEAFF
TRBJ2-1 TRBV18 - TRBD2 TGTGCCAGCTCACCGACTAGCGGGTCCGATGAGCAGTTCTTC CASSPTSGSDEQFF
TRBJ1-2 TRBV27 few - TGTGCCAGCAGTTTCGGCAGGGGCCTCTATGGCTACACCTTC CASSFGRGLYGYTF
TRBJ2-7 TRBV5-1 - - TGCGCCAGCAGCCAAGCGCAGACCTACGAGCAGTACTTC CASSQAQTYEQYF
TRBJ1-5 TRBV5-4 - - TGTGCCAGCAGCTTGGGAGGGGGAACGGATCAGCCCCAGCATTTT CASSLGGGTDQPQHF
TRBJ2-7 TRBV30 once TRBD2 TGTGCCTGGGGGGGACTAGCGGGTTACGAGCAGTACTTC CAWGGLAGYEQYF
TRBJ2-3 TRBV7-8 - - TGTGCCAGCAGCTCCGGACAGATCACAGATACGCAGTATTTT CASSSGQITDTQYF
TRBJ1-2 TRBV6-5 - TRBD1 TGTGCCAGCAGTTACTCGAACAGGGGGGACTATGGCTACACCTTC CASSYSNRGDYGYTF
TRBJ1-2 TRBV24-1 - TRBD1 TGTGCCACCAGTGAGCTGGACAGGGAAAGTGGCTACACCTTC CATSELDRESGYTF
TRBJ1-6 TRBV7-9 few - TGTGCCAGCAGCCCCCGAACAGGGATCTATAATTCACCCCTCCACTTT CASSPRTGIYNSPLHF
TRBJ1-5 TRBV27 few - TGTGCCAGCAGGTCGGGGGAGCGAGGTCAGCCCCAGCATTTT CASRSGERGQPQHF
TRBJ2-1 TRBV6-5 - - TGTGCCAGCAGTTCGAAACAGGGTAGAATCGGTCATGAGCAGTTCTTC CASSSKQGRIGHEQFF
TRBJ1-4 TRBV4-1 - - TGCGCCAGCAGCCAAGATCTTAGAGGGTTCAATGAAAAACTGTTTTTT CASSQDLRGFNEKLFF
TRBJ2-7 TRBV4-3 - - TGCGCCAGCAGCCAAGATTGGCAGGACGAGCAGTACTTC CASSQDWQDEQYF
TRBJ2-1 TRBV4-1 - TRBD2 TGCGCCAGCAGACCCGGCGGGAGGGGACATACATACAATGAGCAGTTCTTC CASRPGGRGHTYNEQFF
TRBJ2-1 TRBV19 - - TGTGCCAGTAGTATTCGACTAGTGGTTCGCGATGAGCAGTTCTTC CASSIRLVVRDEQFF
TRBJ2-1 TRBV7-3 once - TGTGCCAGCAGCTTGTGGGGGAATGAGCAGTTCTTC CASSLWGNEQFF
TRBJ1-2 TRBV6-2/TRBV6-3 once TRBD1 TGTGCCAGCAGTCCGACAGGGAACGGCTACACCTTC CASSPTGNGYTF
TRBJ2-7 TRBV2 once - TGTGCCAGCAGTGAACTTATCTCCTACGAGCAGTACTTC CASSELISYEQYF
TRBJ2-6 TRBV5-1 - - TGCGCCAGCAGCCTCCAGGGCCTATCGACTGGGGCCAACGTCCTGACTTTC CASSLQGLSTGANVLTF
TRBJ2-5 TRBV20-1 - - TGCAGTGCTAGAGATTTTGAGACCCAGTACTTC CSARDFETQYF